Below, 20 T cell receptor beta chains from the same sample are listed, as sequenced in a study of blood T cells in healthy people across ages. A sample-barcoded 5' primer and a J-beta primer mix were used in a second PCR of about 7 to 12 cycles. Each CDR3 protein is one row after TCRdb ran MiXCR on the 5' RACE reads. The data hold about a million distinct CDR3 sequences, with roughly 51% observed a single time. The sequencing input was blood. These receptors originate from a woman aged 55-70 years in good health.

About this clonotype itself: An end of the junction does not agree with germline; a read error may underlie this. The DNA of the CDR3 is TGCGCCCGCAGCTTGTCTGCAGGGGGTGCAGAGACCCAGTACTTC. Protein: CARSLSAGGAETQYF. The chain recombines TRBV5-1 with TRBJ2-5, with 7 bases lining up with TRBD1. This CDR3 has 15 residues. Germline loops: CDR1 SGHRS, CDR2 YFSETQ.

The CDR3 here is CSARGRSWGGGLETQYF. In nucleotides, the CDR3 is TGCAGTGCTAGGGGTCGCTCGTGGGGAGGAGGGTTAGAGACCCAGTACTTC. The chain employs TRBV20-1 and TRBJ2-5; D might be TRBD2 (6 bases). V shed 3 bases and J shed 4 bases, with 24 bases lying between them. The CDR3 runs to 17 residues. Germline CDR1 reads DFQATT; CDR2 reads SNEGSKA (reference sequence).

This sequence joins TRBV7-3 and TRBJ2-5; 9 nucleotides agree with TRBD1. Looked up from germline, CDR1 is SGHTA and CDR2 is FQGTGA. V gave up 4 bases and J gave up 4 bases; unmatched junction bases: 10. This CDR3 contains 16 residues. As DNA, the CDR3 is TGTGCCAGCAGCTATGGGGACAGGGCTGCAGGAGAGACCCAGTACTTC. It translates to CASSYGDRAAGETQYF.

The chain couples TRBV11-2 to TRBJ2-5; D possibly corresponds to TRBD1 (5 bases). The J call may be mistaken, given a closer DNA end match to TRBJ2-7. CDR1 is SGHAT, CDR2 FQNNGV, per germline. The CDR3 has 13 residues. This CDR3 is CASSSTVGYEQYF. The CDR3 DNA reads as TGTGCCAGCAGCTCGACAGTAGGATACGAGCAGTACTTC.

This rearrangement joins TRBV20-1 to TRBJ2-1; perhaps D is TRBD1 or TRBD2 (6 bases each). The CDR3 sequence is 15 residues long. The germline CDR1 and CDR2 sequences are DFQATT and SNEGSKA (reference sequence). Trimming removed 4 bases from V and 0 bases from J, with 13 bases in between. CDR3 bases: TGCAGTGCTATCGGGGGCCGGAGCTCCTACAATGAGCAGTTCTTC. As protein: CSAIGGRSSYNEQFF.

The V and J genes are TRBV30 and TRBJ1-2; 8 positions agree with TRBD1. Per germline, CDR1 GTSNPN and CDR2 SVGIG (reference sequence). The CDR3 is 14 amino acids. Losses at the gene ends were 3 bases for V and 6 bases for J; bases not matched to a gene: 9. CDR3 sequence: CAWSPQRQGNGYTF. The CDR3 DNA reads TGTGCCTGGAGCCCCCAAAGACAGGGGAATGGCTACACCTTC.

For the CDR3, the DNA is TGTGCCAGCAGTTTTTGGGCAAACACCGAGACCCAGTACTTC. It translates to CASSFWANTETQYF. The chain joins TRBV27 to TRBJ2-5; D unclear. Germline V lookup: CDR1 MNHEY, CDR2 SMNVEV (reference sequence). V was shortened by 3 bases and J by 5 bases, with 13 bases between the two germline ends. This CDR3 spans 14 amino acids.

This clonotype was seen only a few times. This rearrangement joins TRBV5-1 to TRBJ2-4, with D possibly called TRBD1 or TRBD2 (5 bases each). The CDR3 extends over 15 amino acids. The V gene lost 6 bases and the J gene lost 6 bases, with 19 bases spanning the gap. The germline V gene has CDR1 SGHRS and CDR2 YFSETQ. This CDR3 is CASTEARGGLNIQYF. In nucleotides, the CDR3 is TGCGCCAGCACCGAGGCACGGGGCGGCTTAAACATTCAGTACTTC.

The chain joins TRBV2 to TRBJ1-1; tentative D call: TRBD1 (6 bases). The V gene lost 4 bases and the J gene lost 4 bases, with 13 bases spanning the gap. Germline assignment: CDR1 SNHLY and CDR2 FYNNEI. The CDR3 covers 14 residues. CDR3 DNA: TGTGCCAGCAGTGCGGAGGGGGGAGCCACTGAAGCTTTCTTT. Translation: CASSAEGGATEAFF.

CDR3 DNA: TGTGCCAGCAGCCCCCTGGCGTCTAACTATGGCTACACCTTC. Its protein product is CASSPLASNYGYTF. The chain has TRBV9 and TRBJ1-2; D is unresolved. CDR1 is SGDLS and CDR2 is YYNGEE in the germline V gene. Trimming cost V 4 bases and J 0 bases, with 10 bases left between them. The CDR3 contains 14 residues.

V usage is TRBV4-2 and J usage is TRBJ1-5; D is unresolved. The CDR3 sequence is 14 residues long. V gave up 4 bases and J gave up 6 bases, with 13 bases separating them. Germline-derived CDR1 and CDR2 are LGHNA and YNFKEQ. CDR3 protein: CASSPKMEGQPQHF. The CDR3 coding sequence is TGTGCCAGCAGCCCGAAAATGGAGGGTCAGCCCCAGCATTTT.

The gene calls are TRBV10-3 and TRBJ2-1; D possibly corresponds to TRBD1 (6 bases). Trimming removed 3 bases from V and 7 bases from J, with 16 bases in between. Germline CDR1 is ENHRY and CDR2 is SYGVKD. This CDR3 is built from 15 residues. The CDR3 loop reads CAISETGTLVNEQFF. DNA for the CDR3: TGTGCCATCAGTGAAACCGGGACACTTGTGAATGAGCAGTTCTTC.

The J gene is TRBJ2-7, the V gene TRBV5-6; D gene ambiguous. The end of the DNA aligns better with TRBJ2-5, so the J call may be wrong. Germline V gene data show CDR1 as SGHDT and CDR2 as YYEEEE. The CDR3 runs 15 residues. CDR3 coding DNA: TGTGCCAGCAGCTCGGTAGGGTGGGTCGAGGAGACCCAGTACTTC. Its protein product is CASSSVGWVEETQYF.

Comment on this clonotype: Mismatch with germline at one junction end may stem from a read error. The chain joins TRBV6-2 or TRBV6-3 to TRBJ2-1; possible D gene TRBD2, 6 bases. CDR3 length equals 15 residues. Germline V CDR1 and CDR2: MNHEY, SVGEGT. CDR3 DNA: TGTGCCAGCAGTTACGGCGGGGCAGCCGAGGATGAGCGGTTCTTC. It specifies CASSYGGAAEDERFF.

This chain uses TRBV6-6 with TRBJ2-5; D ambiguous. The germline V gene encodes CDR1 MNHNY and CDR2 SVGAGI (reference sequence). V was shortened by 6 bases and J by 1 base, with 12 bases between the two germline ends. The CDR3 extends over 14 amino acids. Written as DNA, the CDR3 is TGTGCCAGCAGAGGCCAGTTCCTCCAAGAGACCCAGTACTTC. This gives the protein CASRGQFLQETQYF.

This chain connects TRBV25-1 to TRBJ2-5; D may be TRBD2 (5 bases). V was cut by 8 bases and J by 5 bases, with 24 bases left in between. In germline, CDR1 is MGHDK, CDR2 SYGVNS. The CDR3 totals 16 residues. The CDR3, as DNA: TGTGCCAGCGCCCTCGGACTCTCTTCTCTCGGGGAGACCCAGTACTTC. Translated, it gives CASALGLSSLGETQYF.

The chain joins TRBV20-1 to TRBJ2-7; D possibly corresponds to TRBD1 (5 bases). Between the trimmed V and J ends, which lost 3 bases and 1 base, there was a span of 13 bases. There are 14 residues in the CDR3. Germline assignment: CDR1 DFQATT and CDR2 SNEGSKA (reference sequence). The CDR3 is CSARAPDRSYEQYF. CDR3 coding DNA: TGCAGTGCTAGGGCCCCTGACAGATCCTACGAGCAGTACTTC.

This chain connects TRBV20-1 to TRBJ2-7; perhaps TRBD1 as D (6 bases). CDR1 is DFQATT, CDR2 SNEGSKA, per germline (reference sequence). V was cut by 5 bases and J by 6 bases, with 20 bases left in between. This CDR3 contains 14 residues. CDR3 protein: CSAHGTKGGGEQYF. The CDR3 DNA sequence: TGCAGTGCTCACGGGACAAAGGGTGGAGGCGAGCAGTACTTC.

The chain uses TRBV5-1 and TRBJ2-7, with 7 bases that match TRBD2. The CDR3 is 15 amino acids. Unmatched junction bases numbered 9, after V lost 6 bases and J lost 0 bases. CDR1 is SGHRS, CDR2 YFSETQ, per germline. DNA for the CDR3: TGCGCCAGCACCTCCACTAGCGACAGCTCCTACGAGCAGTACTTC. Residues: CASTSTSDSSYEQYF.

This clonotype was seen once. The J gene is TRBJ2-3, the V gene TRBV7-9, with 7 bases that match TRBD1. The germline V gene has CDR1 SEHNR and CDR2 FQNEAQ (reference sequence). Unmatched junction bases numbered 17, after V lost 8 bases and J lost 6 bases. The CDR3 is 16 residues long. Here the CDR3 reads CASERVVTGSGDTQYF. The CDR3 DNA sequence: TGTGCCAGCGAGAGGGTCGTGACAGGGAGTGGGGATACGCAGTATTTT.